The rows below give T cell receptor beta chains drawn from one sample of a study of tumor and adjacent non-tumor tissue in lung cancer. MiXCR, run by TCRdb on the multiplex PCR reads, gives a single entry per CDR3 protein. The table has just over 200,000 distinct CDR3 sequences, about 71% seen once; the top ten hold under 30%. Material for sequencing was lung tumor tissue. The receptor source for this set is a man in his sixties with non-small cell lung cancer. The CDR3 runs from the conserved cysteine through the conserved F or W. The order of the fields is clone size, V gene, J gene, D gene, CDR3 DNA, CDR3 protein. D genes are given only for firm matches. Clone size is shown for a subset of rows, as once, few, many or a class of expanded clone.

NA	TRBV20-1	TRBJ2-5	NA	TGCTGTGCTAGGCACCTAACTAGAACGGAGACCCAGTACTTC	CCARHLTRTETQYF
NA	TRBV7-9	TRBJ2-2	NA	TGTGCCAGCAGTCGAGAGAGAGCCACCGGAGAGCTGTTTTTT	CASSRERATGELFF
NA	TRBV12-5	TRBJ1-1	NA	TGTGTTAGTGCCATGCCGAGAAACAGGGAAGGGCCCGGCATTGAAGCTTTCTTT	CVSAMPRNREGPGIEAFF
few	TRBV20-1	TRBJ2-7	NA	TGCAGTGCTAGAGAGGGAGCAGGGCTCTACGAGCAGTACTTC	CSAREGAGLYEQYF
NA	TRBV4-2	TRBJ1-4	NA	TGTGCCAGCAGCCAACGACCGACAGGTCTTGTAGAAAAACTGTTTTTT	CASSQRPTGLVEKLFF
many	TRBV4-2	TRBJ1-4	NA	TGTGCCAGCAGCCAACGCAGAGGGGCGAATGAAAAACTGTTTTTT	CASSQRRGANEKLFF
NA	TRBV11-2	TRBJ1-2	NA	TGTGCCAGCAGGTTAGAACACCGCTCCGTCTATAGCTACACCTTC	CASRLEHRSVYSYTF
NA	TRBV11-2	TRBJ1-4	NA	TGTGCCAGCAGCTTCAGGGAGAGAAATGGAAAAGTGTTTTTT	CASSFRERNGKVFF
NA	TRBV20-1	TRBJ1-3	NA	TGCAGTGCTTGGAGGGGAGGGTCTGAAAACACCATATATTTT	CSAWRGGSENTIYF
NA	TRBV5-8	TRBJ1-4	NA	TGTGCCAGCAGCACAAGACTCGGCGGGGGCCGAGAAAAACTGTTTTTT	CASSTRLGGGREKLFF
NA	TRBV7-9	TRBJ1-2	NA	TGTGCCAGCAGGATGGGGGTCGACGGACTCATCTATGGCTACACCTTC	CASRMGVDGLIYGYTF
NA	TRBV12-5	TRBJ2-5	NA	TGTGCTAGTGCCGTCGAGGCCGGTACCCAGTACTTC	CASAVEAGTQYF
NA	TRBV4-3	TRBJ2-7	NA	TGCTCCAGCAGCCAAGACCGAGGGGACATGGCGTACTTC	CSSSQDRGDMAYF
few	TRBV7-8	TRBJ1-5	NA	TGTGCCAGCAGCTTAGGTACCTATCAGCCCCAGCATTTT	CASSLGTYQPQHF
many	TRBV11-2	TRBJ2-6	NA	TGTGCCATCAGCGCTATCTCTGGGGCCAACGTCCTGACTTTC	CAISAISGANVLTF
NA	TRBV6-2/TRBV6-3	TRBJ2-1	TRBD2	TGTGCCAGCGCAACTAGCGGGAGCCGCATTGAGCAGCTCTTC	CASATSGSRIEQLF
NA	TRBV11-3	TRBJ2-7	NA	TGTGTCAGCAGTTTGGATACAGGGATCTACGAGCAGTACTTC	CVSSLDTGIYEQYF
many	TRBV12-3/TRBV12-4	TRBJ1-5	NA	TGTGCCAGCAGTTTAGCTGGTAATTCCGGTCAGCCCCAGCATTTT	CASSLAGNSGQPQHF
few	TRBV13	TRBJ2-1	TRBD2	TGTGCCAGCAGCTTAGAAGGACTAGCGGTCAGGAATGAGCAGTTCTTC	CASSLEGLAVRNEQFF
many	TRBV20-1	TRBJ2-7	NA	TGCAGTGCCCCAAGAGGCAACCACGAGCAGTACTTC	CSAPRGNHEQYF
NA	TRBV10-1	TRBJ2-5	NA	TGCGTCAGCAGCCTCGACTCCGACGGCCAAGAGACCCAGTACTTC	CVSSLDSDGQETQYF
few	TRBV20-1	TRBJ1-5	TRBD1	TGCAGTGCTAGTGGACAGGGGCAATCGGGTTGGGAGCCCCATCATTTT	CSASGQGQSGWEPHHF
NA	TRBV29-1	TRBJ2-5	NA	TGCAGCATTCTGGATGGTGGGGAGACCCAGTACTTC	CSILDGGETQYF
NA	TRBV6-5	TRBJ2-7	NA	TGTGCCAGCAGATACACCTCGACAGGTGCTTCCTATGAGCAGTACTTC	CASRYTSTGASYEQYF
NA	TRBV20-1	TRBJ2-2	TRBD2	TGCAGTGCTAGGTCTGGGGGGGAGGCCGGGGAGCTGTTTTTT	CSARSGGEAGELFF
NA	TRBV6-2/TRBV6-3	TRBJ2-5	NA	TGTGCCAGCAGTAACCAGGGGTACCAGGAGACCCAGTACTTC	CASSNQGYQETQYF
NA	TRBV12-3/TRBV12-4	TRBJ1-6	NA	TGTGCCAGCAGTTTGGCTTCTAATTCACGCCTCCACTTT	CASSLASNSRLHF
once	TRBV6-5	TRBJ1-6	NA	TGTGCCAGCAATGGCAGGGAAGGATCCCCCCTCCACTTT	CASNGREGSPLHF
few	TRBV30	TRBJ2-3	TRBD2	TGTGCCTGGGGCGGGGGGACAGATACGCAGTATTTT	CAWGGGTDTQYF
few	TRBV10-2	TRBJ2-2	TRBD1	TGTGCCAGCAGACAGGGGGCAGGAACCGGGGAACTGTTTTTT	CASRQGAGTGELFF
NA	TRBV6-2/TRBV6-3	TRBJ1-5	TRBD1	TGTGCCAGCAGGCGCGAAACAGGGGGCGACAATCAGCCCCAGCATTTT	CASRRETGGDNQPQHF
NA	TRBV11-2	TRBJ2-6	NA	TGTCCCAGCAGCTTAGTTCCAAAGGACAGACCCTCTGGTGCCAACGTCCTGACTTTC	CPSSLVPKDRPSGANVLTF
NA	TRBV20-1	TRBJ1-2	TRBD1	TGCAGTACTATGTCCAGGGGGTCGAATGGCCACACCTTC	CSTMSRGSNGHTF
NA	TRBV6-6	TRBJ1-4	NA	TGTGCCAGCAGCTACGGACAGAGTGGCGAAAATCTGTTTTTT	CASSYGQSGENLFF
NA	TRBV24-1	TRBJ1-1	TRBD1	TGTGCCACCAAGGGCTGGACAGGAGAAGCTTTCTTT	CATKGWTGEAFF
few	TRBV24-1	TRBJ2-3	TRBD2	TGTGCCACCAGTGACCACCTGGGACTAAGCACAGATACGCAGTATTTT	CATSDHLGLSTDTQYF
few	TRBV12-5	TRBJ1-5	TRBD1	TGTGCTAGTGGTCAAGGGACAGGGGGGGGTCAGCCCCAGCATTTT	CASGQGTGGGQPQHF